The 30 T cell receptor beta chains given below trace back to one sample, sequenced in a study of T cell repertoires in cytomegalovirus infection. No antigen is known for these receptors. TCRdb reprocessed the reads with MiXCR, giving one entry per CDR3 protein. The data contain about 890,000 distinct CDR3 sequences, roughly 30% of them singletons. The specimen was cultured CD8+ T cells from PBMCs, collected from culture after CMV antigen stimulation. The source is a human donor in good health (CMV status not recorded). Some clones in this sample may be carry-over from other donors' samples.

This clonotype was detected a few times. The chain couples TRBV5-1 to TRBJ1-2, with 7 bases matching TRBD1. V gave up 5 bases and J gave up 1 base; unmatched junction bases: 11. The CDR3 extends over 16 amino acids. CDR1 is SGHRS, CDR2 YFSETQ, per germline. In DNA form, the CDR3 reads TGCGCCAGCAGGCCTTCTCCGGGACAGCTTAACTATGGCTACACCTTC. Translating gives CASRPSPGQLNYGYTF. The complete variable domain, with remaining parts taken from reference TRBV5-1 and TRBJ1-2, reads KAGVTQTPRYLIKTRGQQVTLSCSPISGHRSVSWYQQTPGQGLQFLFEYFSETQRNKGNFPGRFSGRQFSNSRSEMNVSTLELGDSALYLCASRPSPGQLNYGYTFGSGTRLTVV.

V gene TRBV19 combines with J gene TRBJ1-5; D not certain. V lost 5 bases to trimming and J lost 2 bases, with 10 bases between them. The CDR3 has 14 amino acids. The germline V gene encodes CDR1 LNHDA and CDR2 SQIVND (reference sequence). The CDR3 protein is CASSEVLGNQPQHF. The DNA for the CDR3 is TGTGCCAGTAGTGAGGTTTTAGGCAATCAGCCCCAGCATTTT.

V gene TRBV12-3 or TRBV12-4 combines with J gene TRBJ2-1, with 8 bases matching TRBD1. The CDR3 sequence is 15 residues long. The junction had 9 bases not matched to a gene; V was cut back by 8 bases and J by 3 bases. CDR3 protein: CASEEHRGYYNEQFF. The CDR3 nucleotides are TGTGCCAGCGAAGAACACAGGGGGTACTACAATGAGCAGTTCTTC.

This sequence joins TRBV6-5 and TRBJ1-1; TRBD1 is a possible D gene (5 bases). The CDR3 runs to 15 residues. Per germline, CDR1 MNHEY and CDR2 SVGAGI. Between the trimmed V and J ends, which lost 5 bases and 0 bases, there was a span of 13 bases. In DNA, the CDR3 is TGTGCCAGCAGTATCCTCCGGGGCATGAACACTGAAGCTTTCTTT. This codes for CASSILRGMNTEAFF.

This chain joins TRBV5-8 and TRBJ2-2; D is possibly TRBD1 (5 bases). CDR1 and CDR2 (germline): SGHTS, YDEGEE. The CDR3 covers 15 residues. Trimming cost V 4 bases and J 4 bases, with 14 bases left between them. The chain's CDR3 is CASSLGVTPTGELFF. The CDR3 nucleotides are TGTGCCAGCAGCCTAGGGGTAACTCCCACCGGGGAGCTGTTTTTT.

V usage is TRBV19 and J usage is TRBJ2-1; TRBD2 matches at 15 bases. CDR1 and CDR2 from the germline V gene are LNHDA and SQIVND (reference sequence). This CDR3 has 14 residues. Unmatched junction bases numbered 2, after V lost 7 bases and J lost 7 bases. The CDR3 loop is CASTGLAGGNEQFF. The CDR3 DNA reads as TGTGCCAGTACGGGACTAGCGGGGGGAAATGAGCAGTTCTTC. Variable domain in full (rest from reference TRBV19 and TRBJ2-1): DGGITQSPKYLFRKEGQNVTLSCEQNLNHDAMYWYRQDPGQGLRLIYYSQIVNDFQKGDIAEGYSVSREKKESFPLTVTSAQKNPTAFYLCASTGLAGGNEQFFGPGTRLTVL.

J is TRBJ2-2 and V is TRBV5-6, with no clear D. Germline-derived CDR1 and CDR2 are SGHDT and YYEEEE. The CDR3 covers 13 residues. Trimming took 3 bases from V and 7 from J, leaving 10 bases between them. The CDR3 protein is CASSSGRHGELFF. The DNA of the CDR3 is TGTGCCAGCAGCTCAGGACGGCACGGGGAGCTGTTTTTT.

This chain connects TRBV4-3 to TRBJ1-1; D is possibly TRBD1 (5 bases). CDR3 size: 16 residues. V lost 0 bases and J lost 4, with 15 bases in between. Germline CDR1 and CDR2: LGHNA and YSLEER. This chain's CDR3 is CASSQDEGDLSTEAFF. CDR3 nucleotides: TGCGCCAGCAGCCAAGATGAAGGGGATTTGAGCACTGAAGCTTTCTTT.

This chain links TRBV6-1 with TRBJ2-7, with 9 bases identical to TRBD1. CDR3 length: 15 amino acids. The V and J ends lost 6 bases and 3 bases, in that order; junction bases with no gene match: 9. The germline V gene has CDR1 MNHNS and CDR2 SASEGT. CDR3 bases: TGTGCCAGCAGGTCAGTACGGGACAGGGACTACGAGCAGTACGTC. As protein: CASRSVRDRDYEQYV.

This clonotype was counted ten times or more. The chain has TRBV7-8 and TRBJ1-6; no firm D call. Germline CDR1 SGHVS, CDR2 FQNEAQ. The CDR3 has 16 residues. Trimming shortened V by 4 bases and J by 7 bases, and 17 bases separated the two germline ends. CDR3 bases: TGTGCCAGCAGCTACCCGGGGAGGCTAGGCAATTCACCCCTCCACTTT. Encoded protein: CASSYPGRLGNSPLHF.

In this sample, this clonotype turned up a few times. The genes are TRBV7-8 and TRBJ2-7; D is unclear. Trimming took 0 bases from V and 7 from J, leaving 22 bases between them. Per the germline V gene, CDR1 is SGHVS and CDR2 is FQNEAQ. CDR3 size: 17 residues. The CDR3 loop is CASSLASQSPSHWEQYV. The CDR3 nucleotides are TGTGCCAGCAGCTTAGCCTCCCAGAGCCCTTCTCATTGGGAGCAGTACGTC.

The chain is built from TRBV3-1 and TRBJ1-2, with D perhaps matching TRBD1 (6 bases). Trimming stripped 1 base from V and 5 bases from J, with 11 bases between. Germline V gene lookup returns CDR1 LGHDT and CDR2 YNNKEL (reference sequence). The CDR3 length is 14 residues. CDR3 residues: CASSQAGDSYGYTF. In DNA form, the CDR3 reads TGTGCCAGCAGCCAAGCAGGGGATTCTTATGGCTACACCTTC.

The rearrangement joins TRBV7-9 to TRBJ1-2; 11 nucleotides align to TRBD1. The CDR3 is 18 residues long. With V trimmed by 1 base and J by 4 bases, 11 bases remained unmatched. Germline CDR1 reads SEHNR; CDR2 reads FQNEAQ (reference sequence). The CDR3 DNA follows: TGTGCCAGCAGCTTAGGAGGGGACAGGGGGGTCTGGATCTATGGCTACACCTTC. Protein: CASSLGGDRGVWIYGYTF.

The chain is built from TRBV18 and TRBJ2-1; 9 positions agree with TRBD1. The ends lost 0 bases at V and 2 bases at J; junction bases unmatched: 2. The CDR3 is 16 residues long. In germline, CDR1 is KGHSH, CDR2 LQKENI. CDR3 in amino acids: CASSPPGQGAYNEQFF. In DNA, the CDR3 is TGTGCCAGCTCACCACCGGGACAGGGAGCCTACAATGAGCAGTTCTTC.

Many counts were recorded for this clonotype. This rearrangement joins TRBV6-5 to TRBJ2-2; TRBD1 aligns across 8 bases. V gave up 2 bases and J gave up 5 bases; unmatched junction bases: 1. Germline CDR1 reads MNHEY; CDR2 reads SVGAGI. The CDR3 contains 14 residues. The CDR3 DNA reads as TGTGCCAGCAGTTACCAGGGGGCTACCGGGGAGCTGTTTTTT. Translating it yields CASSYQGATGELFF.

This clonotype has more than one count but fewer than ten. The chain couples TRBV5-6 to TRBJ2-7; TRBD1 matches at 10 bases. CDR1 is SGHDT and CDR2 is YYEEEE in the germline V gene. V lost 4 bases to trimming and J lost 2 bases; unmatched junction nucleotides: 6. The CDR3 covers 15 residues. The CDR3 sequence is CASSEGQGTAYEQYV. The CDR3, as DNA: TGTGCCAGCAGCGAGGGACAGGGGACCGCCTACGAGCAGTACGTC.

The rearrangement links TRBV15 to TRBJ1-1; TRBD1 matches 11 bases. Germline V CDR1 and CDR2: LNHNV, YYDKDF (reference sequence). The CDR3 has 15 amino acids. V shed 4 bases and J 3 bases; nucleotides not matched to a gene: 4. The CDR3 loop reads CATSTPGQGDTEAFF. CDR3 bases: TGTGCCACCAGCACACCGGGACAGGGGGACACTGAAGCTTTCTTT.

The chain carries TRBV11-3 and TRBJ2-5; D is unresolved. V was pared by 4 bases and J by 5 bases, with 23 bases between. Germline V gene lookup returns CDR1 SGHNT and CDR2 YENEEA. The CDR3 spans 17 residues. The CDR3 DNA is TGTGCCAGCAGCTCCCGTGGTGGGAACGGAGAAGTGGAGACCCAGTACTTC. It is translated as CASSSRGGNGEVETQYF.

On this clonotype: Relative to the germline gene, one junction end is altered; a read error may explain this. This chain joins TRBV27 and TRBJ2-3, with unresolved D. CDR1 and CDR2 (germline): MNHEY, SMNVEV (reference sequence). The CDR3 runs to 15 residues. CDR3 in amino acids: CVSSLIHLGTDTQYF. CDR3 nucleotides: TGTGTCAGCAGTTTAATCCACTTGGGCACAGATACGCAGTATTTT.

The rearrangement links TRBV27 to TRBJ1-2; the match to TRBD1 covers 7 bases. This CDR3 spans 14 amino acids. V shed 6 bases, J shed 4 bases, and the junction held 8 bases outside the gene matches. The V gene's germline CDR1 is MNHEY and CDR2 SMNVEV (reference sequence). The CDR3 nucleotides read TGTGCCAGCAGGGGGACAGCTTGGCTCTATGGCTACACCTTC. Its protein is CASRGTAWLYGYTF.

This clonotype was recorded many times. The chain carries TRBV28 and TRBJ2-5, with TRBD2 matching over 9 bases. The CDR3 extends over 14 amino acids. Germline CDR1 reads MDHEN; CDR2 reads SYDVKM. With V trimmed by 6 bases and J by 2 bases, 4 bases remained unmatched. The CDR3 spells CASSPSGGQETQYF. The CDR3 DNA reads TGTGCCAGCAGCCCGAGCGGGGGGCAAGAGACCCAGTACTTC.

The gene calls are TRBV7-3 and TRBJ2-7; D might be TRBD1 or TRBD2, each matching 5 bases. The CDR3 loop spans 15 amino acids. Germline lookup yields CDR1 SGHTA and CDR2 FQGTGA. Deletions cut 6 bases from V and 4 bases from J, with 19 bases between. The DNA for the CDR3 is TGTGCCAGCAGTGCTCCGGGACGGAGGACGTACGAGCAGTACTTC. This sequence encodes CASSAPGRRTYEQYF.

The chain recombines TRBV27 with TRBJ2-1; the D is unclear. CDR1 and CDR2 (germline): MNHEY, SMNVEV (reference sequence). CDR3 length: 15 residues. The ends were cut back, 3 bases at V and 2 bases at J, with 11 bases in the middle. CDR3 in DNA: TGTGCCAGCAGTTTGAGCCAGAGCGCCTACAATGAGCAGTTCTTC. Translated: CASSLSQSAYNEQFF.

The sample holds many counts of this clonotype. The chain has TRBV7-8 and TRBJ1-2, with D hard to call. The CDR3 runs to 12 residues. Germline assignment: CDR1 SGHVS and CDR2 FQNEAQ. V lost 7 bases, J lost 3 bases, and 9 bases lay in between. The DNA for the CDR3 is TGTGCCAGCAACGACGGTCACTATGGCTACACCTTC. This translates into CASNDGHYGYTF. Full variable domain (remainder filled in from reference TRBV7-8 and TRBJ1-2): GAGVSQSPRYKVAKRGQDVALRCDPISGHVSLFWYQQALGQGPEFLTYFQNEAQLDKSGLPSDRFFAERPEGSVSTLKIQRTQQEDSAVYLCASNDGHYGYTFGSGTRLTVV.

This clonotype showed up many times. This sequence joins TRBV7-6 and TRBJ2-2; D ambiguous. Germline loops: CDR1 SGHVS, CDR2 FNYEAQ. CDR3 size: 13 residues. Trimming took 6 bases from V and 4 from J, leaving 9 bases between them. The CDR3 region is CASSNRITGELFF. In nucleotides, the CDR3 is TGTGCCAGCAGTAACAGAATCACCGGGGAGCTGTTTTTT.

The table lists this clonotype with a few counts. The chain couples TRBV7-8 to TRBJ2-6, with a weak D call TRBD1 (6 bases). Germline loops: CDR1 SGHVS, CDR2 FQNEAQ. CDR3 size: 20 residues. V lost 1 base and J lost 3, with 22 bases in between. CDR3 nucleotide sequence: TGTGCCAGCAGCTTAGATCGTGAGGGACAAGGGTTTGTTGGGGCCAACGTCCTGACTTTC. As protein: CASSLDREGQGFVGANVLTF.

V and J are TRBV5-6 and TRBJ2-7, with a weak D call TRBD2 (5 bases). The CDR3 consists of 13 residues. The V end was cut by 3 bases, the J end by 5 bases, with 12 bases between. Germline V gives CDR1 SGHDT, CDR2 YYEEEE. The CDR3 protein is CASSWAEEDEQYV. The DNA of the CDR3 is TGTGCCAGCAGCTGGGCGGAGGAGGACGAGCAGTACGTC.

This clonotype turned up a few times. This chain uses TRBV7-8 with TRBJ2-7; possibly TRBD1 or TRBD2 for D (5 bases each). CDR3 length: 13 residues. Per germline, CDR1 SGHVS and CDR2 FQNEAQ. V was cut by 2 bases and J by 6 bases, with 11 bases left in between. CDR3 DNA sequence: TGTGCCAGCAGCTTATCAGGGACCGCCGAGCAGTACGTC. This gives the protein CASSLSGTAEQYV.

This clonotype showed up many times. The chain links TRBV7-6 to TRBJ2-6; D unresolved. The V end was cut by 1 base, the J end by 2 bases, with 9 bases between. The CDR3 totals 16 residues. Germline V CDR1 and CDR2: SGHVS, FNYEAQ. CDR3 in amino acids: CASSLGMSAGANVLTF. CDR3 DNA sequence: TGTGCCAGCAGCTTAGGGATGAGTGCTGGGGCCAACGTCCTGACTTTC.

J is TRBJ1-1 and V is TRBV5-1; TRBD1 might be the D (6 bases). Germline assignment: CDR1 SGHRS and CDR2 YFSETQ. Trimming removed 0 bases at V and 2 bases at J, with 14 bases between. This CDR3 contains 16 residues. The CDR3 sequence is CASSLEATGLNTEAFF. For the CDR3, the DNA is TGCGCCAGCAGCTTGGAGGCGACAGGTCTCAACACTGAAGCTTTCTTT.